The clone carrying this T cell receptor (beta chain) was counted ten times or more. Time point: sample taken at primary tumor resection. The donor group consisted of around 77 patients who had untreated, early-stage non-small cell lung cancer. No cell sorting; template was whole RNA from tumor, lung tissue or PBMC. The ends were cut back, 4 bases at V and 2 bases at J, with 10 bases in the middle. CDR1 SGHRS and CDR2 YFSETQ come from the germline V gene. This CDR3 comprises 14 residues. These data are taken from a study of spatial heterogeneity in lung cancer. In the study overall: Among detected sequences, beta-chain ones consistently exceeded alpha-chain ones in number.

TCRdb analysed the 5' RACE reads with MiXCR anew, one entry per CDR3 protein. Among about 48,000 distinct CDR3 sequences listed, roughly 5.2% were seen once. Sequencing used PBMCs, obtained at surgery. This TCR was recovered from a male donor with early-stage non-small cell lung cancer. The rearrangement links TRBV5-1 to TRBJ2-1; D is perhaps TRBD1 (6 bases). The CDR3 spells CASSQQGPYNEQFF. CDR3 bases: TGCGCCAGCAGCCAACAGGGACCCTACAATGAGCAGTTCTTC.